This TCR beta chain was sequenced during a study of cytomegalovirus exposure and HLA in healthy donors. Amplification used 60 Vbeta primers and 13 Jbeta primers. Libraries were prepared by immunoSEQ multiplex PCR; TCRdb keeps only in-frame clonotypes and omits some of them. The sample lists 95,000 to 150,000 clones, 75% to 90% occurring once. Germline V CDR1 and CDR2: SGDLS, YYNGEE. V lost 4 bases, J lost 4 bases, and 21 bases lay in between. CDR3 length equals 17 residues. This clone was counted a few times. Its antigen is unknown. At the DNA level, this CDR3 is encoded by other sequences in the same sample as well. General study points: Beyond CMV serostatus, there was no information to go on about immune exposure. In a later analysis, donors in an Asian-associated ancestry cluster reportedly had fewer N-insertions in productive TCRs than the cohort mean.

The chain uses TRBV9 and TRBJ2-1; a possible D gene is TRBD2 (6 bases). Sequencing was carried out using PBMCs. This TCR derives from a man aged 30 to 45 in good health and CMV-seronegative. CDR3 protein: CASSSPEGSGKYNEQFF. Here the CDR3 DNA reads TGTGCCAGCAGCTCCCCGGAAGGTAGCGGAAAATACAATGAGCAGTTCTTC.